Given below is one T cell receptor (beta chain) in context. As yet, its antigen is unknown. Trimming cost V 3 bases and J 3 bases; bases outside gene matches: 8. Per the germline V gene, CDR1 is SGHTA and CDR2 is FQGTGA. The CDR3 has 16 residues. The assay was immunoSEQ multiplex PCR, and TCRdb's table has in-frame clones only and misses some. The data show more than 300,000 clones, 88% seen once. This specimen comes from a study of Ad26.COV2.S vaccination and SARS-CoV-2 variants. Study results and caveats: Analytic work on TCR breadth and depth might have understated the full extent of total T cell responses.

Sample treatment: some 19 received Ad26.COV2.S at low or high dose, single or two shots; roughly five received placebo; per-sample allocation not given. After the first vaccine or placebo injection, samples were drawn on day 63. The chain links TRBV7-3 to TRBJ1-5; 7 bases align to TRBD1. This TCR came from a person between 18 and 65 years old who received the Ad26.COV2.S COVID-19 vaccine or a placebo. This specimen was peripheral blood, taken in a trial of Ad26.COV2.S vaccine versus placebo. Written as DNA, the CDR3 is TGTGCCAGCAGCTTGAGGGACAGCCGGATCAATCAGCCCCAGCATTTT. It yields the protein CASSLRDSRINQPQHF.